Listed below are T cell receptor beta chains from one sample, sequenced in a study of radiation and T cells in renal cell carcinoma. The method was immunoSEQ multiplex PCR; TCRdb's version includes in-frame clones alone and lacks a portion of them. The sample lists just under 80,000 clones, 70% to 90% seen once, with approximately 24% in the top ten. Specimen: blood, collected from a patient whose treatment included radiotherapy and nephrectomy. Source of these receptors: a woman in her 50s with renal cell carcinoma. The CDR3 runs from the conserved cysteine through the conserved F or W. Each record gives: J gene, D gene, clone size, V gene, CDR3 protein, CDR3 DNA. D genes are given only for firm matches. A row's size may be missing; if present it is once, few, many or a size class.

>TRBJ2-5|NA|NA|TRBV6-5
CASRVQGNQYF
TGTGCCAGCAGGGTCCAGGGGAACCAGTACTTC
>TRBJ2-5|NA|NA|TRBV9
CASSVGDYQETQYF
TGTGCCAGCAGCGTAGGGGACTACCAAGAGACCCAGTACTTC
>TRBJ2-3|TRBD1|once|TRBV18
CASSQQGAGADTQYF
TGTGCCAGCTCACAACAGGGGGCTGGGGCTGATACGCAGTATTTT
>TRBJ2-7|NA|NA|TRBV6-5
CASSFLGARSYEQYF
TGTGCCAGCAGTTTCTTAGGGGCCAGGTCTTACGAGCAGTACTTC
>TRBJ2-1|NA|NA|TRBV30
CAWSPLGGEHNEQFF
TGTGCCTGGAGTCCGCTGGGGGGCGAGCACAATGAGCAGTTCTTC
>TRBJ2-3|NA|NA|TRBV6-5
CASSYSGTPSTDTQYF
TGTGCCAGCAGTTACTCTGGGACACCTAGCACAGATACGCAGTATTTT
>TRBJ1-4|NA|once|TRBV9
CASSPSSGREEKLFF
TGTGCCAGCAGCCCCTCGTCGGGGCGTGAAGAAAAACTGTTTTTT
>TRBJ2-2|NA|NA|TRBV11-3
CASSPPGSSTGELFF
TGTGCCAGCAGTCCTCCCGGGTCGAGCACCGGGGAGCTGTTTTTT
>TRBJ2-2|NA|NA|TRBV10-1
CASSESNTGELFF
TGCGCCAGCAGTGAGTCGAACACCGGGGAGCTGTTTTTT
>TRBJ1-2|TRBD1|few|TRBV19
CASSMTGQGGDYGYTF
TGTGCCAGTAGTATGACAGGACAGGGTGGAGACTATGGCTACACCTTC